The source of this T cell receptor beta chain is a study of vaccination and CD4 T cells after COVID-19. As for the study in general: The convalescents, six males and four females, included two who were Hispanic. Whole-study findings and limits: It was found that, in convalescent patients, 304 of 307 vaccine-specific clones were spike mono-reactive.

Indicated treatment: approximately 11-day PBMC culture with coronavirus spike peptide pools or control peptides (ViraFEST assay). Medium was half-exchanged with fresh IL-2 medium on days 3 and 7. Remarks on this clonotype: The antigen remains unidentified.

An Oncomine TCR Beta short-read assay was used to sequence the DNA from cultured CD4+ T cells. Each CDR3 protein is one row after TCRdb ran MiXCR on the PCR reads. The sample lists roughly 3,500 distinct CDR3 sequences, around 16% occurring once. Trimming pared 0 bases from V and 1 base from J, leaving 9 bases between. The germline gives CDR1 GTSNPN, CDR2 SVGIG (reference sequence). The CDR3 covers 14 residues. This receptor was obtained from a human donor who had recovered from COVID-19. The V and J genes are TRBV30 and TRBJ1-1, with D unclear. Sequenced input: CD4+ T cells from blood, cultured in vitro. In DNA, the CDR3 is TGTGCCTGGAGTGTCGGCACCTCGAACACTGAAGCTTTCTTT. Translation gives CAWSVGTSNTEAFF. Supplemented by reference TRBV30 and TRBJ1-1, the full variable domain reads SQTIHQWPATLVQPVGSPLSLECTVEGTSNPNLYWYRQAAGRGLQLLFYSVGIGQISSEVPQNLSASRPQDRQFILSSKKLLLSDSGFYLCAWSVGTSNTEAFFGQGTRLTVV.